Sequencing of this TCR beta chain was carried out in a study of response to subunit inactivated influenza vaccine (dated by TCRdb to the late 2010s). At the level of the whole study: The study used deep quantitative T cell receptor repertoire profiling to track responses to a trivalent subunit inactivated influenza vaccine.

The CDR3 starts with the cysteine, ends with the phenylalanine, and has 15 residues. Of the read, only the CDR3 DNA is kept; its 45 bases are in frame from base 1. CDR1 and CDR2, looked up from the germline V gene, are SGHTA and FQGNSA. Library method: RT-PCR. The run used an Illumina HiSeq 2500. Through fastp at Q25 and MiXCR, TCRdb rebuilt clones from the public reads, retaining in-frame beta chains. Every entry covers one CDR3 protein and lists the most common genes and DNA from its rows. This sample is represented by about 160,000 distinct CDR3 sequences; roughly 10% of them were singletons. The biggest ten clones account for 9.5% to 15% of the sample. What the time point label conveys for this sample: 40 to 45 days after influenza vaccine administration. Based on its abundance in the sample, this clonotype is medium-sized (0.01 to 0.1%). What antigen it recognizes has not been identified. One junction end disagrees with the germline gene, perhaps due to a read error.

Overall results and qualifications from the work: It was suggested by the authors that each seasonal influenza vaccination may recruit only a limited number of new T cells.

The chain couples TRBV7-2 to TRBJ2-1, with 7 bases in between that match TRBD2. The source was non-naive T cells sorted from PBMCs, collected more than 35 days after vaccination. The cell subset or site label, as the study defines it: memory T cell fraction. The origin of this receptor is a man aged 50 to 60 who received an inactivated influenza vaccine. Donor details come from another sample of the same person, matched by shared clones. The CDR3 reads CASSLAVSSYNEQFF. Read as DNA, the sequence is TGTGCCAGCAGCCTAGCGGTGAGCTCCTACAATGAGCAGTTCTTC.